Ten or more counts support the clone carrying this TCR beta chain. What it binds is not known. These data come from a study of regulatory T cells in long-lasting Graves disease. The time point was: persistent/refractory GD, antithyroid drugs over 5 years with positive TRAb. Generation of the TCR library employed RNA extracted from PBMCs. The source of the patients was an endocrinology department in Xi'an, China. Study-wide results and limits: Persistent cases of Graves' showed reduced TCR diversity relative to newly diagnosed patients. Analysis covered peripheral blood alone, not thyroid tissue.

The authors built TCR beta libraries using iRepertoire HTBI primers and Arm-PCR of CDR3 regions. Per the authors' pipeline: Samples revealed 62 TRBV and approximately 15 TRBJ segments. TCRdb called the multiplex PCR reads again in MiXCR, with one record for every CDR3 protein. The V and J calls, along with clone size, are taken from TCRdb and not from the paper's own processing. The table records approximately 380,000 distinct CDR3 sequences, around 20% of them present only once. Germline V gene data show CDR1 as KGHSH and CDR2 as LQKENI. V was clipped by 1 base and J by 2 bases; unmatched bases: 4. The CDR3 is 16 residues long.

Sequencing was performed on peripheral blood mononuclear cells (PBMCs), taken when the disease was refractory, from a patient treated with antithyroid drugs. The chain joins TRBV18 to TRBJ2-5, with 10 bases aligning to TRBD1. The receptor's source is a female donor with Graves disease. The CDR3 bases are TGTGCCAGCTCACCACAGACAGGGGGCCTACAAGAGACCCAGTACTTC. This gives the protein CASSPQTGGLQETQYF.